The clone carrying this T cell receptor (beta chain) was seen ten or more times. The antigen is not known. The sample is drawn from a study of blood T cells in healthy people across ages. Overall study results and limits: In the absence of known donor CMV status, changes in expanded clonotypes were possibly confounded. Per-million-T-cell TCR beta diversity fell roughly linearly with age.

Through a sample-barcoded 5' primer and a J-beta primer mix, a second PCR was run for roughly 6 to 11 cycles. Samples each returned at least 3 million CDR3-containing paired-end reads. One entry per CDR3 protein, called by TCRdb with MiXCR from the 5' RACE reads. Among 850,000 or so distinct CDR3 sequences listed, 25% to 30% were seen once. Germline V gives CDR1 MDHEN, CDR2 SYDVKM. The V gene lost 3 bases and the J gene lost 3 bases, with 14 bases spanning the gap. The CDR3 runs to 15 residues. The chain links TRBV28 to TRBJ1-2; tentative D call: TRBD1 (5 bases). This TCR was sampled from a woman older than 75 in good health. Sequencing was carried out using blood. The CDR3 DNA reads TGTGCCAGCAGTTTCCTTCAGGGTGTATACTATGGCTACACCTTC. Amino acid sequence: CASSFLQGVYYGYTF.